These T cell receptor beta chains were read from a single sample in a study of post-analysis software for immune sequencing data. TCRdb ran MiXCR on the PCR reads and lists one entry per CDR3 protein. This table has hundreds of thousands of distinct CDR3 sequences, 30% appearing once. Sequencing was done on a sample of blood. The origin of the receptors is a girl aged 5-17 years with multiple sclerosis. Each CDR3 is given with its conserved first and last residue. A D gene is named only where the DNA matches it firmly. Size tells how often a clone was seen (once, few, many) or the class of an expanded clone, and some rows leave it out.

V gene,clone size,D gene,J gene,CDR3 DNA,CDR3 protein
TRBV7-9,.,TRBD1,TRBJ1-6,TGTGCCAGCAGCTACGGACAGGTTAATTCACCCCTCCACTTT,CASSYGQVNSPLHF
TRBV27,few,TRBD1,TRBJ1-2,TGTGCCAGCAGATGGGGACAGAGAGGAGGCTACACCTTC,CASRWGQRGGYTF
TRBV11-2,few,.,TRBJ2-5,TGTGCCAGCAGCTTTCAGGGGTCGGGAGCCCAGTACTTC,CASSFQGSGAQYF
TRBV4-3,many,TRBD1,TRBJ2-1,TGCGCCAGCAGCCAAGTGGGGCCGGTTGGACAGGGCTACAATGAGCAGTTCTTC,CASSQVGPVGQGYNEQFF
TRBV6-4,.,TRBD1,TRBJ2-1,TGTGCCAGCAGTGACCACAGGGGGCAGCCGTTCTTC,CASSDHRGQPFF
TRBV4-3,few,.,TRBJ2-2,TGCGCCAGCAGCCAAATTCGGGTATTGTGGGCCGGGGAGCTGTTTTTT,CASSQIRVLWAGELFF
TRBV20-1,.,.,TRBJ2-5,TGCAGTGCTCCTGTTGGGGTGGGAGAGACCCAGTACTTC,CSAPVGVGETQYF
TRBV7-2,few,.,TRBJ2-1,TGTGCCAGCAGCTTAGACCCGGGGACTCAGCAGTTCTTC,CASSLDPGTQQFF
TRBV18,few,.,TRBJ1-1,TGTGCCAGCTCACCGACAGAGAACACTGAAGCTTTCTTT,CASSPTENTEAFF
TRBV28,.,TRBD2,TRBJ2-1,TGTGCCAGCAGTCCCCGGGTAGCGGGTTATGGGTACAATGAGCAGTTCTTC,CASSPRVAGYGYNEQFF
TRBV7-9,.,TRBD1,TRBJ2-7,TGTGCCTGCAGCTCCGGACAGGGCTCCTCCTACGAGCAGTACTTC,CACSSGQGSSYEQYF
TRBV29-1,.,.,TRBJ1-2,TGCAGCGTTGTGGAAGTTCTCTATGGCTACACCTTC,CSVVEVLYGYTF
TRBV20-1,.,.,TRBJ1-1,TGCAGTGCTAGAGATGCGTTTAATGTGGTCAACACTGAAGCTTTCTTT,CSARDAFNVVNTEAFF
TRBV6-6,many,.,TRBJ2-5,TGTGCCAGCGGCGATGGAGAGACCCAGTACTTC,CASGDGETQYF
TRBV7-2,.,TRBD2,TRBJ2-5,TGTGCCAGCAGCTTAAGCCTAGCGGGAGGGGTCGTGGACTTTGGTGAGCAGTACTTC,CASSLSLAGGVVDFGEQYF
TRBV29-1,.,.,TRBJ1-2,TGCAGCGTTCCCCGGGGCCTAAGACAGGAGAAGGGGAATGGCTACACCTTC,CSVPRGLRQEKGNGYTF
TRBV28,.,TRBD1,TRBJ2-7,TGTGCCAGCAGTGGAATCGGGACAGGGTGGGGGGAGCAGTACTTC,CASSGIGTGWGEQYF
TRBV5-1,.,.,TRBJ2-1,TGCGCCAGCAGCACGAATCAAGAGACCCAGTTCTTC,CASSTNQETQFF
TRBV7-2,.,.,TRBJ1-1,TGTGCCAGCAAGGACGCAGGGAGGAACACTGAAGCTTTCTTT,CASKDAGRNTEAFF
TRBV6-2/TRBV6-3,.,.,TRBJ2-3,TGTGCCAGCAGAACTAGACCAGATACGCAGTATTTT,CASRTRPDTQYF
TRBV7-3,.,.,TRBJ2-3,TGTGCCAGCAGCTCAACTCTTACTGGAACAGATACGCAGTATTTT,CASSSTLTGTDTQYF
TRBV7-9,.,.,TRBJ2-5,TGTGCCAGCAGCTCCCGGGAGCTCTACGGGCAGTACTTC,CASSSRELYGQYF